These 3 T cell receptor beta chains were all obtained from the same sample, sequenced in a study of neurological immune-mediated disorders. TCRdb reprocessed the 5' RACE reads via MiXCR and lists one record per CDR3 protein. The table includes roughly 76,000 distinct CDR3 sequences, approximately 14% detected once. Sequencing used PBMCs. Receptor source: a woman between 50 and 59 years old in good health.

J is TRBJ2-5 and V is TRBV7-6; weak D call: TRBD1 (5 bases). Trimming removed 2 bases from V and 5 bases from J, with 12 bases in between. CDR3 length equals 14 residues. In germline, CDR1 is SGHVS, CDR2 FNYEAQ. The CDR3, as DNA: TGTGCCAGCAGCTTAATGTCAGGGTGGGAGACCCAGTACTTC. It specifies CASSLMSGWETQYF.

The DNA for the CDR3 is TGTGCCAGCAGTCCCGGGACAGGTGTGAGCTCGCACTATGGCTACACCTTC. It codes for CASSPGTGVSSHYGYTF. The chain uses TRBV5-5 and TRBJ1-2, with 8 bases aligning to TRBD1. CDR1 is SGHKS, CDR2 YYEKEE, per germline (reference sequence). This CDR3 is 17 amino acids long. V lost 5 bases to trimming and J lost 3 bases; unmatched junction nucleotides: 15.

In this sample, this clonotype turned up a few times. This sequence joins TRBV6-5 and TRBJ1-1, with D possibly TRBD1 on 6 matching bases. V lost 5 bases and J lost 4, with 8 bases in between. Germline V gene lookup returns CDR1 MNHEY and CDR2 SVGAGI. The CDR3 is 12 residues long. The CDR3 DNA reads TGTGCCAGCAGTAACAGGGTCACTGAAGCTTTCTTT. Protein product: CASSNRVTEAFF.